These 11 T cell receptor beta chains came from one sample sequenced in a study of regulatory dendritic cells for organ transplantation. Their target antigens are unknown. CFSE-labeled sorted T cells met regulatory or mature dendritic cells for around five days. The repertoire was sequenced with immunoSEQ multiplex PCR; TCRdb's copy has only in-frame clones and lacks some. The sample lists 9,500 to 15,000 clones; 74% were seen once. The sample consisted of naive CD4+ T cells from blood cultured with regulatory dendritic cells. Subset: CD45RA+ naive T cells. All receptors derive from a human donor in good health.

The genes are TRBV5-3 and TRBJ1-3; D is unresolved. TRBV5-3 is an open reading frame, and its role is uncertain. V dropped 5 bases and J dropped 0 bases, with 15 bases sitting between them. CDR3 length: 16 amino acids. The CDR3 DNA follows: TGTGCCAGAAGACCGACAAGGCCAAGCTCTGGAAACACCATATATTTT. Encoded protein: CARRPTRPSSGNTIYF.

The chain carries TRBV11-2 and TRBJ1-1; D remains unclear. The CDR3 runs to 12 residues. From germline, CDR1 is SGHAT and CDR2 FQNNGV. V lost 1 base and J 7 bases, leaving 7 bases between the germline ends. The CDR3 coding sequence is TGTGCCAGCAGCTTAGGAGGCGGTGAAGCTTTCTTT. Protein sequence: CASSLGGGEAFF.

The V gene is TRBV5-5, the J gene TRBJ1-1; D is possibly TRBD1 (5 bases). The germline gives CDR1 SGHKS, CDR2 YYEKEE (reference sequence). Trimming pared 4 bases from V and 6 bases from J, leaving 13 bases between. The CDR3 length is 13 residues. The chain's CDR3 is CASSRGGVPEAFF. In DNA, the CDR3 is TGTGCCAGCAGCCGGGGGGGGGTGCCTGAAGCTTTCTTT.

The V and J genes are TRBV9 and TRBJ2-3; 8 bases align to TRBD2. Germline V gene lookup returns CDR1 SGDLS and CDR2 YYNGEE. The CDR3 extends over 15 amino acids. V trimming: 0 bases; J trimming: 3 bases; junction bases outside the gene matches: 3. CDR3 bases: TGTGCCAGCAGCGTAGCGGGGGGGCAGACAGATACGCAGTATTTT. Its protein product is CASSVAGGQTDTQYF.

This chain joins TRBV4-1 and TRBJ2-3; TRBD2 aligns across 12 bases. Per germline, CDR1 MGHRA and CDR2 YSYEKL. CDR3 size: 17 residues. V was pared by 1 base and J by 0 bases, with 2 bases of the junction left unmatched. The CDR3 protein is CASSQGTSGESTDTQYF. The DNA for the CDR3 is TGCGCCAGCAGCCAAGGGACTAGCGGGGAGAGCACAGATACGCAGTATTTT.

The chain links TRBV6-5 to TRBJ1-6; possible D gene TRBD1, 5 bases. The ends were cut back, 10 bases at V and 9 bases at J, with 16 bases in the middle. The germline CDR1 and CDR2 sequences are MNHEY and SVGAGI. The CDR3 is made up of 13 amino acids. The CDR3 protein is CATKRVGVSPLHF. DNA of the CDR3: TGTGCCACAAAGCGGGTGGGGGTTTCACCCCTCCACTTT.

The J gene is TRBJ2-3, the V gene TRBV7-9; 7 nucleotides align to TRBD2. The CDR3 is 14 residues long. Trimming cost V 1 base and J 3 bases; bases outside gene matches: 1. Germline loops: CDR1 SEHNR, CDR2 FQNEAQ (reference sequence). This CDR3 reads CASSLGLATDTQYF. CDR3 sequence (DNA): TGTGCCAGCAGCTTAGGACTAGCAACAGATACGCAGTATTTT.

This clone has only a few counts. The V call is TRBV4-3, the J call TRBJ1-2, with 8 positions matching TRBD1. This CDR3 region has 16 residues. Unmatched junction bases numbered 12, after V lost 1 base and J lost 8 bases. Germline V CDR1 and CDR2: LGHNA, YSLEER. The CDR3 is CASSQAGGRGRKGYTF. DNA of the CDR3: TGCGCCAGCAGCCAAGCGGGCGGCAGGGGGCGGAAGGGCTACACCTTC.

J is TRBJ1-2 and V is TRBV10-3; TRBD1 agrees at 7 bases. The germline V gene has CDR1 ENHRY and CDR2 SYGVKD. This CDR3 has 14 amino acids. The V and J ends lost 7 bases and 7 bases, in that order; junction bases with no gene match: 12. Here the CDR3 reads CAITQGRDSAGYTF. The DNA for the CDR3 is TGTGCCATCACCCAGGGACGGGACAGTGCTGGCTACACCTTC.

This chain joins TRBV5-5 and TRBJ1-2; no clear D gene. The V gene's germline CDR1 is SGHKS and CDR2 YYEKEE (reference sequence). The CDR3 is 15 amino acids. The ends were cut back, 0 bases at V and 8 bases at J, with 17 bases in the middle. CDR3 sequence: CASSLGREWSWGYTF. The CDR3 bases are TGTGCCAGCAGCTTGGGACGTGAGTGGAGCTGGGGCTACACCTTC. Together with reference TRBV5-5 and TRBJ1-2, the CDR3 gives the full variable domain: DAGVTQSPTHLIKTRGQQVTLRCSPISGHKSVSWYQQVLGQGPQFIFQYYEKEERGRGNFPDRFSARQFPNYSSELNVNALLLGDSALYLCASSLGREWSWGYTFGSGTRLTVV.

V and J are TRBV1 and TRBJ2-1; the D call of TRBD2 is as the table states it, not checked on the DNA. TRBV1 is shown as a pseudogene. The CDR3 loop spans 17 amino acids. The CDR3 protein is CTSSPGRLAGGQNEQFF. The CDR3 coding sequence is TGCACCAGCAGCCCCGGTCGACTAGCGGGGGGGCAAAATGAGCAGTTCTTC.